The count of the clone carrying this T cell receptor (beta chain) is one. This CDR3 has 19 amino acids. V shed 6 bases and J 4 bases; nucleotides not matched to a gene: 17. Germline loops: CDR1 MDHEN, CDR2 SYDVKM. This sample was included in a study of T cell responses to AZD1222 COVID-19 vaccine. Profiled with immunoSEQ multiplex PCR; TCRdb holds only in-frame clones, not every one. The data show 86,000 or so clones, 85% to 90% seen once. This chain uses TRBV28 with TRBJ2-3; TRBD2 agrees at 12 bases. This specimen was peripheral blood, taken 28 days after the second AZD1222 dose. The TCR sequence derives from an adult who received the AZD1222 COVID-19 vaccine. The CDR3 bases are TGTGCCAGCAGGGGCTCTCTGACTAGCGGGAGTAGCCGGTCAGATACGCAGTATTTT. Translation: CASRGSLTSGSSRSDTQYF.